The TCR beta chain under discussion was sequenced for a study of blood T cells in healthy people across ages. Germline V lookup: CDR1 DFQATT, CDR2 SNEGSKA (reference sequence). This CDR3 has 14 residues. A second about 7 to 12 cycle PCR used barcoded and J-beta primers. TCRdb used MiXCR to reprocess the 5' RACE reads, holding one entry per CDR3 protein. Here the sample spans nearly 800,000 distinct CDR3 sequences, 25% being singletons. In addition, the sample was reused for a study of T cells of mothers and their children.

This receptor was obtained from a boy aged 5-17 years in good health. Specimen: blood. The chain couples TRBV20-1 to TRBJ2-5, with D possibly matching TRBD2 (5 bases). Judging by the DNA end, TRBJ2-7 fits better; the J call may be wrong. This CDR3 is CSAYSTRRGIEQYF. The DNA of the CDR3 is TGCAGTGCTTACTCGACCCGACGGGGAATCGAGCAGTACTTC.